Listed here are 20 T cell receptor beta chains from one sample, sequenced in a study of OX40 agonist ivuxolimab in advanced cancers. The repertoire was sequenced with immunoSEQ multiplex PCR; TCRdb's copy has only in-frame clones and lacks some. Of 100,000 or so clones listed, about 96% are singletons. The source was CD4+ or CD8+ T cells sorted from blood, collected in a trial of the OX40 agonist ivuxolimab. These receptors were obtained from an adult with an advanced solid tumor such as melanoma, head and neck, liver or kidney cancer.

This sequence joins TRBV7-9 and TRBJ2-1; either TRBD1 or TRBD2 may supply D (5 bases each). The CDR3 totals 17 residues. CDR1 and CDR2 from the germline V gene are SEHNR and FQNEAQ (reference sequence). V lost 8 bases and J lost 4, with 24 bases in between. CDR3 sequence (DNA): TGTGCCAGCGACTCCTCACACGGGACGCTGGAATACAATGAGCAGTTCTTC. Its translation: CASDSSHGTLEYNEQFF.

The genes are TRBV18 and TRBJ2-7; no firm D call. From germline, CDR1 is KGHSH and CDR2 LQKENI. This CDR3 region has 14 residues. The V end lost 0 bases, the J end lost 1 base, and 7 bases lay between the germline ends. The CDR3 spells CASSPPMTSYEQYF. CDR3 nucleotides: TGTGCCAGCTCACCACCTATGACATCCTACGAGCAGTACTTC.

The chain couples TRBV7-9 to TRBJ2-7; D gene ambiguous. Trimming took off 1 base at V and 1 base at J, with 5 bases between the two ends. CDR3 length equals 13 residues. Germline V gene sequence: CDR1 SEHNR, CDR2 FQNEAQ (reference sequence). In DNA form, the CDR3 reads TGTGCCAGCAGCTTAGACCCGTCCTACGAGCAGTACTTC. This sequence encodes CASSLDPSYEQYF.

V is TRBV7-9 and J is TRBJ1-1; a possible D gene is TRBD1 (6 bases). Germline V gene lookup returns CDR1 SEHNR and CDR2 FQNEAQ (reference sequence). Trimming left V 5 bases short and J 6 bases short, with 13 bases between. The length of the CDR3 is 13 residues. The CDR3 nucleotides read TGTGCCAGCAGCCGTGACAGGTACCCTGAAGCTTTCTTT. Translating it yields CASSRDRYPEAFF.

The V and J genes are TRBV28 and TRBJ2-1; 10 nucleotides align to TRBD2. Trimming cost V 5 bases and J 7 bases; bases outside gene matches: 11. The CDR3 totals 16 residues. Germline V gene data show CDR1 as MDHEN and CDR2 as SYDVKM. CDR3 loop: CASSLILAGDQNEQFF. The CDR3 DNA is TGTGCCAGCAGTCTGATCCTAGCGGGAGATCAGAATGAGCAGTTCTTC.

This clone was detected only once. V and J are TRBV27 and TRBJ2-7; D unresolved. Germline loops: CDR1 MNHEY, CDR2 SMNVEV (reference sequence). There are 15 residues in the CDR3. V lost 0 bases to trimming and J lost 3 bases, with 12 bases between them. The CDR3: CASSLSAARYYEQYF. Written as DNA, the CDR3 is TGTGCCAGCAGTTTATCAGCAGCGAGATACTACGAGCAGTACTTC.

J is TRBJ1-2 and V is TRBV19; D is ambiguous. CDR1 and CDR2 from the germline V gene are LNHDA and SQIVND (reference sequence). The germline V and J ends were trimmed by 0 bases and 6 bases, with 14 bases remaining between them. The CDR3 extends over 15 amino acids. This CDR3 is CASSIDSPRVDGYTF. DNA of the CDR3: TGTGCCAGTAGTATAGACAGCCCAAGGGTCGATGGCTACACCTTC.

This chain joins TRBV19 and TRBJ1-1; 12 nucleotides align to TRBD1. There are 20 residues in the CDR3. The germline CDR1 and CDR2 sequences are LNHDA and SQIVND (reference sequence). J lost 1 base, V lost 1 base, and 13 bases had no gene match. This CDR3 is CASSIGRLGQGAPTNTEAFF. Here the CDR3 DNA reads TGTGCCAGTAGTATAGGCCGGTTGGGACAGGGGGCTCCCACGAACACTGAAGCTTTCTTT.

The chain recombines TRBV4-3 with TRBJ2-7; 12 nucleotides line up with TRBD2. V shed 0 bases and J 1 base; nucleotides not matched to a gene: 7. The CDR3 totals 18 residues. From germline, CDR1 is LGHNA and CDR2 YSLEER. CDR3 loop: CASSQDFGTSGPSYEQYF. In nucleotides, the CDR3 is TGCGCCAGCAGCCAAGATTTCGGGACTAGCGGGCCTTCCTACGAGCAGTACTTC.

This chain uses TRBV10-3 with TRBJ2-1; either TRBD1 or TRBD2 may fit D (6 bases each). Between the trimmed V and J ends, which lost 3 bases and 0 bases, there was a span of 9 bases. CDR1 is ENHRY and CDR2 is SYGVKD in the germline V gene. The CDR3 is 15 residues long. The CDR3 DNA is TGTGCCATCAGTGAACAGGGAGGCTCCTACAATGAGCAGTTCTTC. Its protein product is CAISEQGGSYNEQFF.

The CDR3 protein is CASSEGGSTGIYEQYF. The CDR3 DNA follows: TGTGCCAGCAGTGAAGGGGGCTCAACGGGGATCTACGAGCAGTACTTC. The chain couples TRBV2 to TRBJ2-7; D is perhaps TRBD1 or TRBD2 (5 bases each). Trimming removed 1 base at V and 3 bases at J, with 16 bases between. The CDR3 length is 16 residues. Germline values: CDR1 SNHLY, CDR2 FYNNEI.

This chain links TRBV10-3 with TRBJ2-7; 11 bases are shared with TRBD1. This CDR3 has 16 amino acids. V gave up 6 bases and J gave up 2 bases; unmatched junction bases: 9. Germline V gene sequence: CDR1 ENHRY, CDR2 SYGVKD. The CDR3 loop reads CAISEGQGASPYEQYF. The CDR3, as DNA: TGTGCCATCAGCGAAGGACAGGGGGCTTCACCCTACGAGCAGTACTTC.

This chain links TRBV2 with TRBJ1-3; 11 nucleotides agree with TRBD1. Germline V gene data show CDR1 as SNHLY and CDR2 as FYNNEI. V lost 4 bases to trimming and J lost 3 bases; unmatched junction nucleotides: 5. The length of the CDR3 is 16 residues. The CDR3 DNA reads as TGTGCCAGCAGTGGGACAGGGGGCGCAATTGGAAACACCATATATTTT. It is translated as CASSGTGGAIGNTIYF.

The chain recombines TRBV7-9 with TRBJ2-1; D remains ambiguous. The germline CDR1 and CDR2 sequences are SEHNR and FQNEAQ (reference sequence). V was clipped by 1 base and J by 10 bases, with 11 bases between them. The CDR3 loop spans 13 amino acids. CDR3 residues: CASSLGRQAEQFF. CDR3 sequence (DNA): TGTGCCAGCAGCTTAGGACGCCAGGCAGAGCAGTTCTTC.

The chain carries TRBV27 and TRBJ2-1; possible D gene TRBD2, 6 bases. The V and J ends lost 6 bases and 0 bases respectively, with 15 bases between them. The germline CDR1 and CDR2 sequences are MNHEY and SMNVEV (reference sequence). This CDR3 is built from 16 residues. CDR3 nucleotides: TGTGCCAGCAGACGAGTAGCGGACCCCTCCTACAATGAGCAGTTCTTC. This sequence encodes CASRRVADPSYNEQFF.

V is TRBV7-2 and J is TRBJ2-7, with a possible D match to TRBD2 (6 bases). Germline lookup yields CDR1 SGHTA and CDR2 FQGNSA. V dropped 3 bases and J dropped 0 bases, with 9 bases sitting between them. The CDR3 spans 14 residues. The CDR3 nucleotides are TGTGCCAGCAGCTTGATCGGGGGCTCCTACGAGCAGTACTTC. Translation: CASSLIGGSYEQYF.

The chain combines TRBV21-1 with TRBJ2-5; the table names TRBD1, a call not compared with the DNA. TRBV21-1 constitutes a pseudogene. The CDR3 length is 15 residues. The CDR3 sequence is CASSKRQGISETQYF. CDR3 bases: TGTGCCAGCAGCAAACGACAGGGTATAAGCGAGACCCAGTACTTC.

This clone was counted a single time. The chain joins TRBV11-3 to TRBJ1-1; 7 bases match TRBD1. Germline-derived CDR1 and CDR2 are SGHNT and YENEEA. V shed 5 bases, J shed 4 bases, and the junction held 4 bases outside the gene matches. This CDR3 region has 13 residues. The CDR3 loop is CASSPSGGTEAFF. Here the CDR3 DNA reads TGTGCCAGCAGCCCCTCAGGGGGCACTGAAGCTTTCTTT.

This chain links TRBV7-8 with TRBJ2-7, with a weak D call TRBD2 (5 bases). The CDR3 runs 16 residues. V lost 1 base and J lost 0, with 13 bases in between. Germline V lookup: CDR1 SGHVS, CDR2 FQNEAQ. CDR3: CASSLEEVMSSYEQYF. DNA of the CDR3: TGTGCCAGCAGCTTAGAGGAGGTAATGAGCTCCTACGAGCAGTACTTC.

The V gene is TRBV9, the J gene TRBJ2-1, with TRBD2 matching over 11 bases. From germline, CDR1 is SGDLS and CDR2 YYNGEE. The CDR3 runs 14 residues. J was trimmed by 7 bases and V by 4 bases; bases with no gene match: 4. The CDR3 loop is CASSLAGGLNEQFF. The DNA of the CDR3 is TGTGCCAGCAGCCTAGCGGGAGGTCTGAATGAGCAGTTCTTC.